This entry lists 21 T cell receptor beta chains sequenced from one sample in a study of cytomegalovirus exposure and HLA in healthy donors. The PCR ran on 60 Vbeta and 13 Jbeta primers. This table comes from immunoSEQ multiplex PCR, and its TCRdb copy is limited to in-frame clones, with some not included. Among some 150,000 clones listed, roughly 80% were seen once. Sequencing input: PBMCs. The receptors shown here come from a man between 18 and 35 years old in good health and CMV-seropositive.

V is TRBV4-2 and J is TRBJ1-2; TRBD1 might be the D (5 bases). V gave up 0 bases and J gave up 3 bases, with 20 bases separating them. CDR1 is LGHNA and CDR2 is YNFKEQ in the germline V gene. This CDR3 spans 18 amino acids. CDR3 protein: CASSQDSGLPKGDYGYTF. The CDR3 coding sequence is TGTGCCAGCAGCCAAGATTCTGGGCTCCCTAAAGGGGACTATGGCTACACCTTC.

CDR3: CASSESGRGETQYF. In DNA, the CDR3 is TGCGCCAGCAGTGAGTCTGGACGAGGGGAGACCCAGTACTTC. The chain employs TRBV10-2 and TRBJ2-5; TRBD2 might be the D (5 bases). Trimming left V 0 bases short and J 5 bases short, with 10 bases between. From germline, CDR1 is WSHSY and CDR2 SAAADI. The CDR3 has 14 residues.

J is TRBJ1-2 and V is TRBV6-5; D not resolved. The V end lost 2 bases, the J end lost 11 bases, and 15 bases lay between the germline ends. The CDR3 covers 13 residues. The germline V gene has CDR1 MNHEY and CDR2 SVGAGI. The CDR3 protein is CASSYGQRQRYTF. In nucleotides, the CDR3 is TGTGCCAGCAGTTACGGGCAGAGACAAAGATACACCTTC.

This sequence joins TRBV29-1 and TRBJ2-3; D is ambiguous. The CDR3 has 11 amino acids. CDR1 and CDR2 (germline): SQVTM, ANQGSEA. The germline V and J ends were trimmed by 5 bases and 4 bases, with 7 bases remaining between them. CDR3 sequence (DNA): TGCAGCGTTATTGCGGCAGATACGCAGTATTTT. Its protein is CSVIAADTQYF.

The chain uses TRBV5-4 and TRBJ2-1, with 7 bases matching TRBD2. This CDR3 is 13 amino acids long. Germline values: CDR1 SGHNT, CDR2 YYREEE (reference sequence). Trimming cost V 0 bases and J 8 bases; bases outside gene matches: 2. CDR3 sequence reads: CASSLVRGDEQFF. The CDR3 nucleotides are TGTGCCAGCAGCTTGGTTCGGGGGGATGAGCAGTTCTTC. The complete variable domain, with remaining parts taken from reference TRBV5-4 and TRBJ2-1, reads ETGVTQSPTHLIKTRGQQVTLRCSSQSGHNTVSWYQQALGQGPQFIFQYYREEENGRGNFPPRFSGLQFPNYSSELNVNALELDDSALYLCASSLVRGDEQFFGPGTRLTVL.

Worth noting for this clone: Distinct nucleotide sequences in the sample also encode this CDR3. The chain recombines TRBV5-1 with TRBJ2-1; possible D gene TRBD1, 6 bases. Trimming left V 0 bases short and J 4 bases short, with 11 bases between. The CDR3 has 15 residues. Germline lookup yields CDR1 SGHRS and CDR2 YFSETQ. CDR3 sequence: CASSLGQGPYNEQFF. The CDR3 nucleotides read TGCGCCAGCAGCTTGGGGCAGGGGCCTTACAATGAGCAGTTCTTC.

The CDR3 DNA follows: TGCGCCAGCAGCCAAGGCCAGGGGCGCAGAGGAAACACCATATATTTT. Its protein is CASSQGQGRRGNTIYF. J is TRBJ1-3 and V is TRBV4-1; maybe TRBD1 (6 bases). CDR3 length: 16 amino acids. Germline lookup yields CDR1 MGHRA and CDR2 YSYEKL. Trimming left V 1 base short and J 4 bases short, with 14 bases between.

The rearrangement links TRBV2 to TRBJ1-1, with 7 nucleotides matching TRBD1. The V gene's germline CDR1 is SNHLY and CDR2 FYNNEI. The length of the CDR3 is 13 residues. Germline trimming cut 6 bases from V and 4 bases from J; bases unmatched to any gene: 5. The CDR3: CASREGAATEAFF. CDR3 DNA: TGTGCCAGCAGGGAGGGGGCGGCCACTGAAGCTTTCTTT.

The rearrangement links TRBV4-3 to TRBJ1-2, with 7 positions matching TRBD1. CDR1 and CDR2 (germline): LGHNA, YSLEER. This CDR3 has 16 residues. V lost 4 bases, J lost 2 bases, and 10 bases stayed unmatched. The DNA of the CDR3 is TGCGCCAGCAGCCGCAATATCAGGGGGACAAACTATGGCTACACCTTC. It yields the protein CASSRNIRGTNYGYTF.

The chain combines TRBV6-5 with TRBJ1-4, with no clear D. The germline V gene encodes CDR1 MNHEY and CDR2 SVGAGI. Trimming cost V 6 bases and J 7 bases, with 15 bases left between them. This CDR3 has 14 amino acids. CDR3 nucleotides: TGTGCCAGCAGGACGGAGATAATGAGTGAAAAACTGTTTTTT. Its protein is CASRTEIMSEKLFF.

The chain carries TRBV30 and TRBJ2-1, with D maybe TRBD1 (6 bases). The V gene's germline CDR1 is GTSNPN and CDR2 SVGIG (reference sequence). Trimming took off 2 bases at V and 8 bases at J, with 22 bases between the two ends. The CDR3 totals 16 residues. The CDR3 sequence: CAWSRVAGVDRDEQFF. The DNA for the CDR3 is TGTGCCTGGAGTCGTGTGGCAGGGGTGGATCGGGATGAGCAGTTCTTC.

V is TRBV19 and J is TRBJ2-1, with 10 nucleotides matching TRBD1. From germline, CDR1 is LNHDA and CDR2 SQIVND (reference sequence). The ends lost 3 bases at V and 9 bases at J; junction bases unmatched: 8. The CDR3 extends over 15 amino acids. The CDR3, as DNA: TGTGCCAGTAGTATGGGGACAGGGGTATATCGTGAGCAGTTCTTC. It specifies CASSMGTGVYREQFF.

The CDR3 here is CASSFLQGRQETQYF. DNA of the CDR3: TGTGCCAGCAGTTTCCTACAGGGGAGGCAAGAGACCCAGTACTTC. V usage is TRBV27 and J usage is TRBJ2-5; weak D call: TRBD1 (7 bases). The V end lost 3 bases, the J end lost 2 bases, and 13 bases lay between the germline ends. There are 15 residues in the CDR3. CDR1 is MNHEY and CDR2 is SMNVEV in the germline V gene (reference sequence).

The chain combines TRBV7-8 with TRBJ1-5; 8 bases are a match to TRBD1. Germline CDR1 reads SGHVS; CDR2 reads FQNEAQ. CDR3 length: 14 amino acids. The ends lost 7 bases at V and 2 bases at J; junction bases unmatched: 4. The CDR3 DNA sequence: TGTGCCAGCATTCCGGGACAGGGCAATCAGCCCCAGCATTTT. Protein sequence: CASIPGQGNQPQHF.

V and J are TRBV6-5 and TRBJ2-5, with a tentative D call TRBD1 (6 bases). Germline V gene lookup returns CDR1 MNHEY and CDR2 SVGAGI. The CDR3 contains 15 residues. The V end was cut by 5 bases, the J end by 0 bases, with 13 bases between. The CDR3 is CASSPGQTYQETQYF. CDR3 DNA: TGTGCCAGCAGTCCTGGACAGACGTACCAAGAGACCCAGTACTTC.

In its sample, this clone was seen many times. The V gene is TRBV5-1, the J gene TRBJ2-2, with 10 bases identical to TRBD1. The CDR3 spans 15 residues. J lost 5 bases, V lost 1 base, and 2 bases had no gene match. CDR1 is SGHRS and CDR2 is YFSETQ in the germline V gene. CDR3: CASSLKGQGTGELFF. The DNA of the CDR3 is TGCGCCAGCAGCTTGAAGGGACAGGGGACCGGGGAGCTGTTTTTT.

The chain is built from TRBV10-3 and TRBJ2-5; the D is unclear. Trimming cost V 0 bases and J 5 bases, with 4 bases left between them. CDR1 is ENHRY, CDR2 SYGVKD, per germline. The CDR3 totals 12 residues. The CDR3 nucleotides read TGTGCCATCAGTGAGTCCGGGGAGACCCAGTACTTC. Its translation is CAISESGETQYF.

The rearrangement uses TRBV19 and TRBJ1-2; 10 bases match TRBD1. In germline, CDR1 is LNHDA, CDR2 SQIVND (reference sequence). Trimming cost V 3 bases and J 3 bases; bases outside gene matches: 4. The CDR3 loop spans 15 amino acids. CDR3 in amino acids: CASSISGTGDYGYTF. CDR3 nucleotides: TGTGCCAGTAGTATTTCGGGGACAGGGGACTATGGCTACACCTTC.

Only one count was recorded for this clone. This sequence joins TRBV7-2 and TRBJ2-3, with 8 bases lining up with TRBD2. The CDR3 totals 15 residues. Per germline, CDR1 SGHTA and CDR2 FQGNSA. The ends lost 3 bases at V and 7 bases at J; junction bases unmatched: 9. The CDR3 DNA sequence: TGTGCCAGCAGCTTTGCCAGCGGGGGAGAGCATACGCAGTATTTT. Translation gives CASSFASGGEHTQYF.

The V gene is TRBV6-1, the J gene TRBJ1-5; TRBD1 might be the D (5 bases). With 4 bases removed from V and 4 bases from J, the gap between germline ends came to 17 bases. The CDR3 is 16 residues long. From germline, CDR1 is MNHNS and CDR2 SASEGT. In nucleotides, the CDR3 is TGTGCCAGCAGTGCCCAGGGATATGCCCTAAATCAGCCCCAGCATTTT. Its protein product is CASSAQGYALNQPQHF.

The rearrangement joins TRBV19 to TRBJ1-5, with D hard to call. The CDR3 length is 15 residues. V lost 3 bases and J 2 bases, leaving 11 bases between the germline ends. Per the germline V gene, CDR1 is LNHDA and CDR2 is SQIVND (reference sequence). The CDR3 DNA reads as TGTGCCAGTAGTATGTTCGGAGCGGGCAATCAGCCCCAGCATTTT. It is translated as CASSMFGAGNQPQHF.